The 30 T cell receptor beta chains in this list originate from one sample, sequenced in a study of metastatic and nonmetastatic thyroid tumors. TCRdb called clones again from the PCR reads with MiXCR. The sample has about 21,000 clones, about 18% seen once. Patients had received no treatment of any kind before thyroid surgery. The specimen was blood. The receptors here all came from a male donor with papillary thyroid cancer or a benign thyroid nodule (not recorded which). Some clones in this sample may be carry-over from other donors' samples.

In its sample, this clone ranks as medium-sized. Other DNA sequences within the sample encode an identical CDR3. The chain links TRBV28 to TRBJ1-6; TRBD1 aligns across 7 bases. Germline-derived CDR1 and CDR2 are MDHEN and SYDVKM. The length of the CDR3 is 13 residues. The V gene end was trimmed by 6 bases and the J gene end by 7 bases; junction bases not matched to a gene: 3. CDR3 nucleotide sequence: TGTGCCAGCAGCCGGGACAGCAATTCACCCCTCCACTTT. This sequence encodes CASSRDSNSPLHF.

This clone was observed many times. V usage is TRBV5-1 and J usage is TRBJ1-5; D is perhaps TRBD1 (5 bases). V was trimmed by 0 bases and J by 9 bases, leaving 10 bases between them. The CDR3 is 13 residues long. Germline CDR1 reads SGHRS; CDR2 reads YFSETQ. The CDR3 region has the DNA TGCGCCAGCAGCTTGGACGCGGGGGGGCCCCAGCATTTT. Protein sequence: CASSLDAGGPQHF. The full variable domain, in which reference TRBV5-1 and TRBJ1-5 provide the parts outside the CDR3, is KAGVTQTPRYLIKTRGQQVTLSCSPISGHRSVSWYQQTPGQGLQFLFEYFSETQRNKGNFPGRFSGRQFSNSRSEMNVSTLELGDSALYLCASSLDAGGPQHFGDGTRLSIL.

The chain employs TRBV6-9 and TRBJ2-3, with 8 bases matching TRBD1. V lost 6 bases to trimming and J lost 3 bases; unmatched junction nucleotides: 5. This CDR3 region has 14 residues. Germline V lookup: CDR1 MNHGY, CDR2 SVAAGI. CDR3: CASSRQGSTDTQYF. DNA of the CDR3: TGTGCCAGCAGCCGACAGGGGTCGACAGATACGCAGTATTTT.

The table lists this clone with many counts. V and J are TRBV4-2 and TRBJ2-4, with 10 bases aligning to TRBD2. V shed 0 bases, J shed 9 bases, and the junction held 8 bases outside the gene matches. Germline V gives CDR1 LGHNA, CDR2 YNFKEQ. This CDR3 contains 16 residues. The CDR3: CASSQDGAGGLGIQYF. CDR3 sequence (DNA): TGTGCCAGCAGCCAAGATGGAGCGGGGGGGCTAGGCATTCAGTACTTC.

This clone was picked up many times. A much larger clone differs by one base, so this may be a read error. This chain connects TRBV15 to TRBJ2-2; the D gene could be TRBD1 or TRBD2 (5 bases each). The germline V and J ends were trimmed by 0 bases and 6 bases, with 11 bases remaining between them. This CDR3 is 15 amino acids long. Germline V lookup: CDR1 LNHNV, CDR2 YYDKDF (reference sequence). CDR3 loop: CATSRDRWGPGELFF. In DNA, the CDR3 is TGTGCCACCAGCAGAGACCGTTGGGGACCCGGGGAGCTGTTTTTT.

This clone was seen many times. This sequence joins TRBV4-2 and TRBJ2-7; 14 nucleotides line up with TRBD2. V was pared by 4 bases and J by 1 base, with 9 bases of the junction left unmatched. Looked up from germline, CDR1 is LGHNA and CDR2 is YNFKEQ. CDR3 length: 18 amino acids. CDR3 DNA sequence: TGTGCCAGCAGCCCTGGATCCGGGACTAGCGGGGGATCCTACGAGCAGTACTTC. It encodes CASSPGSGTSGGSYEQYF.

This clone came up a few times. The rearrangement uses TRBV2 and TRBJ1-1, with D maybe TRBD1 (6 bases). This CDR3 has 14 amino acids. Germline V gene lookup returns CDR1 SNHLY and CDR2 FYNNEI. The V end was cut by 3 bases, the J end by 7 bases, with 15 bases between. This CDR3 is CASSDRTSDSEAFF. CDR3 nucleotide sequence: TGTGCCAGCAGTGATAGGACTTCGGACAGTGAAGCTTTCTTT.

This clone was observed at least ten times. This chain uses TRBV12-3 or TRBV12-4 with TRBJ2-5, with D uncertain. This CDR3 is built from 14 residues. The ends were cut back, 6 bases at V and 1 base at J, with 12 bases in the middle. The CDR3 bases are TGTGCCAGCAGCCTCGGACGGATCCAAGAGACCCAGTACTTC. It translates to CASSLGRIQETQYF.

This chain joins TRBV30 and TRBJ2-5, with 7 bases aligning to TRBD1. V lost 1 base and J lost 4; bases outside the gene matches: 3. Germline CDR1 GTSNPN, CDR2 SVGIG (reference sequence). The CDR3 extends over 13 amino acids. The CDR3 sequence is CAWSADRIETQYF. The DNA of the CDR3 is TGTGCCTGGAGTGCGGACAGGATAGAGACCCAGTACTTC.

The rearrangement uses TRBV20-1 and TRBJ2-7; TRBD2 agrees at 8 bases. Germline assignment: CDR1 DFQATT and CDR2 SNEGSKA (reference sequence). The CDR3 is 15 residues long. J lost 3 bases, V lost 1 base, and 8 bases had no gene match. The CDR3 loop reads CSARGELAAFYEQYF. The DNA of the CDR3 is TGCAGTGCTAGAGGGGAACTAGCGGCTTTCTACGAGCAGTACTTC.

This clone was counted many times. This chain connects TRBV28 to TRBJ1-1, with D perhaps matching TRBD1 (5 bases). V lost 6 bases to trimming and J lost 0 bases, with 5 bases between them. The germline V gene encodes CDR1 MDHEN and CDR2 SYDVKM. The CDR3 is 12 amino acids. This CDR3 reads CASRTVNTEAFF. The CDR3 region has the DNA TGTGCCAGCAGGACAGTGAACACTGAAGCTTTCTTT.

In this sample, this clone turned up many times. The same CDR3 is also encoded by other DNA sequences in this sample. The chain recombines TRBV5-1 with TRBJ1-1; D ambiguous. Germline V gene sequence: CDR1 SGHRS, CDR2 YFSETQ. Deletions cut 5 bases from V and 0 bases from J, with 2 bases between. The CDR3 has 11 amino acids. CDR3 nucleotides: TGCGCCAGCAGACTGAACACTGAAGCTTTCTTT. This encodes CASRLNTEAFF.

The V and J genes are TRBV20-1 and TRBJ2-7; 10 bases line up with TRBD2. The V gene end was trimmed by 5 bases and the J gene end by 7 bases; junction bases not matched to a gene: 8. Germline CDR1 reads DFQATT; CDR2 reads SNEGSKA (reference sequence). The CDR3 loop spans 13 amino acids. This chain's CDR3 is CSAPIPGLAEQYF. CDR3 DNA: TGCAGTGCTCCCATCCCGGGACTAGCGGAGCAGTACTTC.

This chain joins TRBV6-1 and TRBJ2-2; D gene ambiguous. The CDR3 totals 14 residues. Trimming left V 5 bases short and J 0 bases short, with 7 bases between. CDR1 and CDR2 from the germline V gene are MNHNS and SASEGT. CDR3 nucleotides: TGTGCCAGCAGTAAGAAGCCGAACACCGGGGAGCTGTTTTTT. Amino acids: CASSKKPNTGELFF.

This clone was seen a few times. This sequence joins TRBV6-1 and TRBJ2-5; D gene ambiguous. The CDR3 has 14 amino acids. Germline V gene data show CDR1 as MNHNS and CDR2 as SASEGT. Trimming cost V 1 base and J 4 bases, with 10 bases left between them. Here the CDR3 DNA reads TGTGCCAGCAGTGAAGACTGGAATAGAGAGACCCAGTACTTC. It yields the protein CASSEDWNRETQYF.

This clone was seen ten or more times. In nucleotides, the CDR3 is TGTGCCAGCTCCCTTAACTATGGCTACACCTTC. Translated: CASSLNYGYTF. The rearrangement links TRBV28 to TRBJ1-2; no reliable D call. Germline CDR1 and CDR2: MDHEN and SYDVKM. V lost 8 bases and J 1 base, leaving 5 bases between the germline ends. This CDR3 has 11 amino acids.

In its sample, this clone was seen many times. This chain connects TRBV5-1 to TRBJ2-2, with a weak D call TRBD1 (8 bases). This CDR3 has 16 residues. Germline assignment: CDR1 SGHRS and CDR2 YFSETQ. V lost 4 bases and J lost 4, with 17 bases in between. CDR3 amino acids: CASSNSDREGTGELFF. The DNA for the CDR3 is TGCGCCAGCAGCAATTCGGACAGGGAGGGCACCGGGGAGCTGTTTTTT.

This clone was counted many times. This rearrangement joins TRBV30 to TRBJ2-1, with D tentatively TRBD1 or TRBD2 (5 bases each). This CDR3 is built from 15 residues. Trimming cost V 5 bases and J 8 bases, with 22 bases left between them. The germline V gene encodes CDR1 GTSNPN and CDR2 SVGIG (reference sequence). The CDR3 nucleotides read TGTGCCTGGTCCACCTTGGGACGGTGGGGCGATGAGCAGTTCTTC. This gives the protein CAWSTLGRWGDEQFF. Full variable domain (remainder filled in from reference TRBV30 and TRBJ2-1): SQTIHQWPATLVQPVGSPLSLECTVEGTSNPNLYWYRQAAGRGLQLLFYSVGIGQISSEVPQNLSASRPQDRQFILSSKKLLLSDSGFYLCAWSTLGRWGDEQFFGPGTRLTVL.

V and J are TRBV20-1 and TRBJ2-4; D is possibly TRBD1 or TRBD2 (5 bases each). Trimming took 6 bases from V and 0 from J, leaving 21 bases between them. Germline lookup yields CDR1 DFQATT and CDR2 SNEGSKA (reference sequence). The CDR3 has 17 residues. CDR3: CSALPTLRELAKNIQYF. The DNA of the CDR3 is TGCAGTGCCCTCCCCACGCTCAGGGAGCTAGCCAAAAACATTCAGTACTTC.

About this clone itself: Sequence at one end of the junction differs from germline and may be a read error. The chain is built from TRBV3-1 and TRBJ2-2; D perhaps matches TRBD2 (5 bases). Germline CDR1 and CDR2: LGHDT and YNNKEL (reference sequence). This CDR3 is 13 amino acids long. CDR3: CASSQWRTGDLFF. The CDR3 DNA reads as TGTGCCAGCAGCCAGTGGCGGACCGGGGATCTGTTTTTT.

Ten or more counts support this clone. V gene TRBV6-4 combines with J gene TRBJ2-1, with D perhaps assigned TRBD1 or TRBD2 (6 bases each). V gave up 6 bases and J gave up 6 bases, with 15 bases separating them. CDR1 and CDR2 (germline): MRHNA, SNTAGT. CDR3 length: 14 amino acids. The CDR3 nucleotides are TGTGCCAGCAGCGAGGGGGGCTCGGCCAATGAGCAGTTCTTC. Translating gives CASSEGGSANEQFF.

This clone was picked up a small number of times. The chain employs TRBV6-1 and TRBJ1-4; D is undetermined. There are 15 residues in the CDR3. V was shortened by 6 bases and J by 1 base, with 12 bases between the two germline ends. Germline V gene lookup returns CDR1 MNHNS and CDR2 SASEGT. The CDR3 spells CASSPNHITNEKLFF. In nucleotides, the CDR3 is TGTGCCAGCAGCCCCAACCATATAACTAATGAAAAACTGTTTTTT.

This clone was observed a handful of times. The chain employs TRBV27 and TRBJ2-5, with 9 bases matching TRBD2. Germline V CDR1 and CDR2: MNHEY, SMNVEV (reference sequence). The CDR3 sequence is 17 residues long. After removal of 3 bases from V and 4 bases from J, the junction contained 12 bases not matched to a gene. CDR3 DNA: TGTGCCAGCAGTTTCCGCACCGGGACTAGCTTATTAGAGACCCAGTACTTC. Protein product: CASSFRTGTSLLETQYF.

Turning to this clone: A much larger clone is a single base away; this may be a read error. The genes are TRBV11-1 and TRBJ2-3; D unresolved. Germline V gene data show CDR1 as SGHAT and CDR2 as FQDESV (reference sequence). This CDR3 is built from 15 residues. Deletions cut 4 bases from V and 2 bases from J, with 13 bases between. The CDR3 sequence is CASSSGWVFTDTQYF. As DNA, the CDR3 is TGTGCCAGCAGCTCAGGTTGGGTATTCACAGATACGCAGTATTTT.

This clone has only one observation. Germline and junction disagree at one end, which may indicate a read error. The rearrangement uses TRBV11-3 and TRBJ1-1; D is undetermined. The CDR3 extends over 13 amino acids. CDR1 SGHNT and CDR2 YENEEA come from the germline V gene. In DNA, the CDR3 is TGTGCCAGCAGCTTGGAAATCAACACTGAAGCTTCCTTT. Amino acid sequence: CASSLEINTEASF.

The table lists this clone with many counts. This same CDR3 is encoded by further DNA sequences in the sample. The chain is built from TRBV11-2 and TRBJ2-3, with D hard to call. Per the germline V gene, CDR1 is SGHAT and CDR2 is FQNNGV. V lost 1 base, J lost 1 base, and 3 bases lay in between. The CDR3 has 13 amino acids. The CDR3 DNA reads TGTGCCAGCAGCTTAGCTGGCACAGATACGCAGTATTTT. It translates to CASSLAGTDTQYF. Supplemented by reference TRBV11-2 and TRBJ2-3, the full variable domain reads EAGVAQSPRYKIIEKRQSVAFWCNPISGHATLYWYQQILGQGPKLLIQFQNNGVVDDSQLPKDRFSAERLKGVDSTLKIQPAKLEDSAVYLCASSLAGTDTQYFGPGTRLTVL.

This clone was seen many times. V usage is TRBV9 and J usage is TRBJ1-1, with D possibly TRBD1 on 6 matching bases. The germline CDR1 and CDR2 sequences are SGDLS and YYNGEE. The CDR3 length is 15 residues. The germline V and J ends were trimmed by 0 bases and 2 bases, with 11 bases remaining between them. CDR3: CASSVGGGANTEAFF. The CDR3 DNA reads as TGTGCCAGCAGCGTAGGTGGGGGGGCTAACACTGAAGCTTTCTTT.

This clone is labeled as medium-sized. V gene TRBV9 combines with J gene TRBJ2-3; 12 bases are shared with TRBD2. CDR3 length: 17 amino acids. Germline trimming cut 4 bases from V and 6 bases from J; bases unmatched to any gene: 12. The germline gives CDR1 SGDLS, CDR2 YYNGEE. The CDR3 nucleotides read TGTGCCAGCAGCACCCCTAGCGGGGGGGCTCCAGAGGATACGCAGTATTTT. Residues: CASSTPSGGAPEDTQYF. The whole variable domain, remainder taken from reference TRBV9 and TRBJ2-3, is DSGVTQTPKHLITATGQRVTLRCSPRSGDLSVYWYQQSLDQGLQFLIQYYNGEERAKGNILERFSAQQFPDLHSELNLSSLELGDSALYFCASSTPSGGAPEDTQYFGPGTRLTVL.

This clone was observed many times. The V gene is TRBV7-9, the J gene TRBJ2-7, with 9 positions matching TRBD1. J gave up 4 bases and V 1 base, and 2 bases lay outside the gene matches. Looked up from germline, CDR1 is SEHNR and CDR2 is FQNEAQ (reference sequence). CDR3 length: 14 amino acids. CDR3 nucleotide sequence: TGTGCCAGCAGCTTAGGGACAGGGGCTTACGAGCAGTACTTC. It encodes CASSLGTGAYEQYF.

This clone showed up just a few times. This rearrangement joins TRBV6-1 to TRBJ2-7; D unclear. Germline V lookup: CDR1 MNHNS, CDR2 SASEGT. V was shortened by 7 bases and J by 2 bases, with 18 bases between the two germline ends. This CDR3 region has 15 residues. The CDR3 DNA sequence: TGTGCCAGCACCAGAACGGGCCGTGTCCCCTACGAGCAGTACTTC. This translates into CASTRTGRVPYEQYF.